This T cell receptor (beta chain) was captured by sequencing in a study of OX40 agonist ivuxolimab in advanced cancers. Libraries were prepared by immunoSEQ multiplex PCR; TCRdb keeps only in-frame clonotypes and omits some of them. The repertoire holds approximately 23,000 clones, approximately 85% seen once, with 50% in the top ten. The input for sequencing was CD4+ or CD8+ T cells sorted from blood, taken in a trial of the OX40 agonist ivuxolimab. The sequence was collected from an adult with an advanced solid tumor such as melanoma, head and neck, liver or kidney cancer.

The CDR3 DNA sequence: TGTGCCAGTAGTATTGGAGGGGTCTCCTACGAGCAGTACTTC. Translated, it gives CASSIGGVSYEQYF. The chain joins TRBV19 to TRBJ2-7, with D possibly matching TRBD2 (6 bases). CDR3 length: 14 amino acids. V gave up 3 bases and J gave up 0 bases, with 9 bases separating them. Germline CDR1 reads LNHDA; CDR2 reads SQIVND (reference sequence). Drawing the rest from reference TRBV19 and TRBJ2-7, the complete variable domain is DGGITQSPKYLFRKEGQNVTLSCEQNLNHDAMYWYRQDPGQGLRLIYYSQIVNDFQKGDIAEGYSVSREKKESFPLTVTSAQKNPTAFYLCASSIGGVSYEQYFGPGTRLTVT.